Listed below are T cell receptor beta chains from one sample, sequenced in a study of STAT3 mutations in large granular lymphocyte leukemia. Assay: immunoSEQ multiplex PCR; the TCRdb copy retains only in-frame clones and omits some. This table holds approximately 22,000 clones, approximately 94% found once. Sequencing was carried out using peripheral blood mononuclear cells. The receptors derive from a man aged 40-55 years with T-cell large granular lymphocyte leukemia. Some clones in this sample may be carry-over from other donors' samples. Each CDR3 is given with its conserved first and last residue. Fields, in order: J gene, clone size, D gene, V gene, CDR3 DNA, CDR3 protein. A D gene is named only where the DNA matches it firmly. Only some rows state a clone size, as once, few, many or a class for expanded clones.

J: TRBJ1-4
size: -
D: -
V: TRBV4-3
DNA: TGCGCCAGCAGCCAGAAACCGAGACTGGATGAAAAACTGTTTTTT
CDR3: CASSQKPRLDEKLFF

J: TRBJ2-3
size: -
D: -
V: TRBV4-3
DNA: TGCGCCAGCAGCCAAGATACGGCAGGGGCCCCAGATACGCAGTATTTT
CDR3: CASSQDTAGAPDTQYF

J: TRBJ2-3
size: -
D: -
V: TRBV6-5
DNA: TGTGCCAGCAGAAGGGGGGGCCGAGGCACAGATACGCAGTATTTT
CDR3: CASRRGGRGTDTQYF

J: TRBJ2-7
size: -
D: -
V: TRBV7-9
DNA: TGTGCCAGCAGCTTAGGGGGCGTGGACAATGCCTACGAGCAGTACTTC
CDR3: CASSLGGVDNAYEQYF

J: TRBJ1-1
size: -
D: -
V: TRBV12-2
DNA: TGTGCAAGTCGCAAGCCCCTGACCGGGTCCCCACTGTGGGACACTGAAGCTTTCTTT
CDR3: CASRKPLTGSPLWDTEAFF

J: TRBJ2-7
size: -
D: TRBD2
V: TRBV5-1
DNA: TGCGCCAGCAGAAGAGGGGAGGGAGAGCAGTACTTC
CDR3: CASRRGEGEQYF

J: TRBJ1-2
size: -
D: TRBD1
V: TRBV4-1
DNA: TGCGCCAGCAGCCAGCAACAGGGGGGGGGCTATGGCTACACCTTC
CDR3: CASSQQQGGGYGYTF

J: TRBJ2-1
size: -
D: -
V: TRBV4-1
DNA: TGCGCCAGCAGCCACACAGGCGGAACCTTCAATGAGCAGTTCTTC
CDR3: CASSHTGGTFNEQFF

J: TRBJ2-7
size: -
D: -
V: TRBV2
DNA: TGTGCCAGCAGTGTTTCGGCAGCTTACGAGCAGTACTTC
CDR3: CASSVSAAYEQYF

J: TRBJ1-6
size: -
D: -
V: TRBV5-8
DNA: TGTGCCAGCAGCTTGTACGGATCCAATTCACCCCTCCACTTT
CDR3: CASSLYGSNSPLHF

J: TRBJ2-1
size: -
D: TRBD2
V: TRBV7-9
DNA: TGTGCCAGCAGTTCCCTAGCGGGGCTTGACAATGAGCAGTTCTTC
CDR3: CASSSLAGLDNEQFF

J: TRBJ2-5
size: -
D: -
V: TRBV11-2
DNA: TGTGCCAGCAGCTCGTCGGGACCGATCTGGCGAGGGGCCCAGTACTTC
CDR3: CASSSSGPIWRGAQYF

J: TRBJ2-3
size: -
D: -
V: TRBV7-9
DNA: TGTGCCAGCAGCCTTCGGGGATTTGGAGATACGCAGTATTTT
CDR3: CASSLRGFGDTQYF

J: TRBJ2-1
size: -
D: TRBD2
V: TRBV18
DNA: TGTGCCAGCTCACCAAGGACTAGCGGGGCCCATATGAATGAGCAGTTCTTC
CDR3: CASSPRTSGAHMNEQFF

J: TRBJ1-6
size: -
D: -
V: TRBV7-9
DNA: TGTGCCAGCAGCCCTTCCCTCCAGGGGAATTCACCCCTCCACTTT
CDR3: CASSPSLQGNSPLHF

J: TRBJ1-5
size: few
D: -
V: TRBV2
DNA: TGTGCCAGCAAAGGAGGAAATCAGCCCCAGCATTTT
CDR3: CASKGGNQPQHF

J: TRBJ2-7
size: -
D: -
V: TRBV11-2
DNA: TGTGCCAGCAGCCCTGGGGCTGGATACGAGCAGTACTTC
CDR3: CASSPGAGYEQYF

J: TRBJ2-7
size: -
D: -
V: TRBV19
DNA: TGTGCCAGTAGGGGGGACCGATACTACGAGCAGTACTTC
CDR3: CASRGDRYYEQYF

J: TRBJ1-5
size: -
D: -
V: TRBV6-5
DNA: TGTGCCAGCAGTTCGGCCGGTAGCAATCAGCCCCAGCATTTT
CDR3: CASSSAGSNQPQHF

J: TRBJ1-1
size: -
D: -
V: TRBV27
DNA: TGTGCCAGCAGTTTACTTGGGATGAACACTGAAGCTTTCTTT
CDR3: CASSLLGMNTEAFF

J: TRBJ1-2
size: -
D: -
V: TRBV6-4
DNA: TGTGCCAGCAGTGGTGGGGGCGAGATCGGCTACACCTTC
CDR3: CASSGGGEIGYTF

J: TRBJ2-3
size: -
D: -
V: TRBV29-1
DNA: TGCAGCGTTGACCAGGCTAGTACGCAGTATTTT
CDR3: CSVDQASTQYF

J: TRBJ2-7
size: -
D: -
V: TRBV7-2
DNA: TGTGCCAGCACCTTGGGGGTCAGCTCCTACGAGCAGTACTTC
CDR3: CASTLGVSSYEQYF

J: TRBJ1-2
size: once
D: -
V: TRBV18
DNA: TGTGCCAGCTCACCAAAGGTACTCCGTTCTAACTATGGCTACACCTTC
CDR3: CASSPKVLRSNYGYTF

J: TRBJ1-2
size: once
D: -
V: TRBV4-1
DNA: TGCGCCAGCAGCCATTACAGCTCCGCTAACTATGGCTACACCTTC
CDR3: CASSHYSSANYGYTF

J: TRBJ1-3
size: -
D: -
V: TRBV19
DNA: TGTGCCACCATCAGCCCCTCTGGAAACACCATATATTTT
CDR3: CATISPSGNTIYF

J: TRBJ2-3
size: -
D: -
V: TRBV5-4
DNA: TGTGCCAGCAGCTTGGGTCCAGGGAGCACAGATACGCAGTATTTT
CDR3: CASSLGPGSTDTQYF

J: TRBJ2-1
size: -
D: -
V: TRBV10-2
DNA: TGCGCCAGCAGTGAGTCCACAGGGACCTACAATGAGCAGTTCTTC
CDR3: CASSESTGTYNEQFF

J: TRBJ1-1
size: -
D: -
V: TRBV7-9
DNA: TGTGCCAGCACCACCGAGGCCCTGAACACTGAAGCTTTCTTT
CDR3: CASTTEALNTEAFF

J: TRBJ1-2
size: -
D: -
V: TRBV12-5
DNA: TGTGCTAGTGGTTTGCGGGACGGGAACTATGGCTACACCTTC
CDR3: CASGLRDGNYGYTF

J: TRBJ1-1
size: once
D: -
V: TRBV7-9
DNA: TGTGCCAGCAGCTTGAGGGACGTTACTGAAGCTTTCTTT
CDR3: CASSLRDVTEAFF

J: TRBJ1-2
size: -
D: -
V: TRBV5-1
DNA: TGCGCCAGCAGCCTTGAGGGCTCGCCCGGTGGCTACACCTTC
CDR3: CASSLEGSPGGYTF

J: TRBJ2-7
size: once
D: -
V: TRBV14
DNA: TGTGCCAGCAGCAGGGGATGGGAGCAGTACTTC
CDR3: CASSRGWEQYF

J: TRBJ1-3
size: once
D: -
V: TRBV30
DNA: TGTGCCTGGAATCCTCGGGGGGGCCCGGACACCATATATTTT
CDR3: CAWNPRGGPDTIYF

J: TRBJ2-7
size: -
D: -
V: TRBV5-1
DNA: TGCGCCAGCACCAGGGACGGTACCTACGAGCAGTACTTC
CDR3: CASTRDGTYEQYF

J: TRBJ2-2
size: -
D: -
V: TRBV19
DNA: TGTGCCAGTAGTTACGGAAACACCGGGGAGCTGTTTTTT
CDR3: CASSYGNTGELFF

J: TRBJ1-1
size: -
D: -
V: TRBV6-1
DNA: TGTGCCAGCAGTGAAAGGATCAACACTGAAGCTTTCTTT
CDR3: CASSERINTEAFF

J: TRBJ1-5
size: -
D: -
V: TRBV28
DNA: TGTGCCAGCAGTCCCCATCCTCCCGGGAGCAATCAGCCCCAGCATTTT
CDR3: CASSPHPPGSNQPQHF

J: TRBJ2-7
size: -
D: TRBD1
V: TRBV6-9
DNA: TGTGCCAGCAGTTGGGACAGAAGTCCCTACGAGCAGTACTTC
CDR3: CASSWDRSPYEQYF

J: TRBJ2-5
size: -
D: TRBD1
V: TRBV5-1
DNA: TGCGCCAGCAGCCGGGACAGATGGGCCCAGTACTTC
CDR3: CASSRDRWAQYF

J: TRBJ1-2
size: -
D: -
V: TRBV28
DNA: TGTGCCAGCAGTTTCAGGGATGGCTACACCTTC
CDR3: CASSFRDGYTF

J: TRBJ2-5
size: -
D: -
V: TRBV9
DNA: TGTGCCAGCAGCGTAGACTGGGGACGGGGGGAGACCCAGTACTTC
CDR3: CASSVDWGRGETQYF

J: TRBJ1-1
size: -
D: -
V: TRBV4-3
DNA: TGCGCCAGCAGCCCCCAAGGCCAGCGAATGAACACTGAAGCTTTCTTT
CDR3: CASSPQGQRMNTEAFF

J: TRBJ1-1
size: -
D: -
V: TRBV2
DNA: TGTGCCAGCAGTGGTTCCCACAGCAACACTGAAGCTTTCTTT
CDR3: CASSGSHSNTEAFF

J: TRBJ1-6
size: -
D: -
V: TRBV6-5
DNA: TGTGCCAGCAGTTATGGGACGCAATCACCCCTCCACTTT
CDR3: CASSYGTQSPLHF

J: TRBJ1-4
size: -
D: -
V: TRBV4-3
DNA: TGCGCCAGCAGCCAAGGTCAGGGTCTGACTAATGAAAAACTGTTTTTT
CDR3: CASSQGQGLTNEKLFF

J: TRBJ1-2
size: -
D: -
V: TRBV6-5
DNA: TGTGCCAGCAGATTGGGACGTTTTAACTATGGCTACACCTTC
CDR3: CASRLGRFNYGYTF

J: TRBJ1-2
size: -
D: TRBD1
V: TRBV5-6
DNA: TGTGCCAGCAGCTTGGGCCAGGGGGGCTCACGTGGCTACACCTTC
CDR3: CASSLGQGGSRGYTF

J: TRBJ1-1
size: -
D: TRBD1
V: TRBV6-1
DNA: TGTGCCAGCCTCCCGACAGGGATTTTTGGTGAAGCTTTCTTT
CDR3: CASLPTGIFGEAFF

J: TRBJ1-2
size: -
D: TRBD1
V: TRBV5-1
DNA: TGCGCCAGCAGCGCGGACAGGGCCAACTATGGCTACACCTTC
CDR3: CASSADRANYGYTF

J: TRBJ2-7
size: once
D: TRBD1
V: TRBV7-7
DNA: TGTGCCAGCAGCCGGGACAGGGTAGAACTGAAGCAGTACTTC
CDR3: CASSRDRVELKQYF